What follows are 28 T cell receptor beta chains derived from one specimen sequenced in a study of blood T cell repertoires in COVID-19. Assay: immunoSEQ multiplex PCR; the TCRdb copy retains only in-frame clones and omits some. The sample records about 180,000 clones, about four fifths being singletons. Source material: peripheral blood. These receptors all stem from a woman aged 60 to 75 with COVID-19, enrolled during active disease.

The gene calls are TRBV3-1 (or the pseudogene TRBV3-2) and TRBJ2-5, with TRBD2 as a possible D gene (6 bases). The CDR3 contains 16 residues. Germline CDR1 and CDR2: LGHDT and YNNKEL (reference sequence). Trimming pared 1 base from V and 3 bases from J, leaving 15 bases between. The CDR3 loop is CASSQVGGLYKETQYF. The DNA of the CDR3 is TGTGCCAGCAGCCAAGTGGGGGGACTTTACAAAGAGACCCAGTACTTC.

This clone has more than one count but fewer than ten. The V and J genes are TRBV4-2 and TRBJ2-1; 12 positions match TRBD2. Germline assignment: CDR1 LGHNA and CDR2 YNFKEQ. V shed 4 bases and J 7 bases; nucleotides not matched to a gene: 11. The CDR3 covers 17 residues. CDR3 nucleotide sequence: TGTGCCAGCAGCCGATCGCCCTCGGGACTAGCGGGTAATGAGCAGTTCTTC. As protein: CASSRSPSGLAGNEQFF.

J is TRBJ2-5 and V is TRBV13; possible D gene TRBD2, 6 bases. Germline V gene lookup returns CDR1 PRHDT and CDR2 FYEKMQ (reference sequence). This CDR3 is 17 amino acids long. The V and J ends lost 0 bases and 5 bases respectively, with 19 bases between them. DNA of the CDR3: TGTGCCAGCAGCTTAGGCCGGCGGAGGGGTAGAGGGGAGACCCAGTACTTC. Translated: CASSLGRRRGRGETQYF.

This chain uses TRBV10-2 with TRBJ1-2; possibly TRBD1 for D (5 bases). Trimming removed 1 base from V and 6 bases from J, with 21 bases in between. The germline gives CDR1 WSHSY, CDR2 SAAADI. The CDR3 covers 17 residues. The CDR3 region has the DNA TGCGCCAGCAGTGAGTTTAGCAGGGTTTTCAGGGAAGATGGCTACACCTTC. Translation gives CASSEFSRVFREDGYTF.

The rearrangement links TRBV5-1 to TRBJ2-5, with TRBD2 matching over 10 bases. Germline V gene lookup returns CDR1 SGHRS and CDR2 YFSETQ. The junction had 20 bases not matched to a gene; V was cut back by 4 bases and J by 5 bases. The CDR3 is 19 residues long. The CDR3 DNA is TGCGCCAGCAGCCTGCTAAGCGGGAGGGCCAGTTTTCCGCGGGAGACCCAGTACTTC. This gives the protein CASSLLSGRASFPRETQYF.

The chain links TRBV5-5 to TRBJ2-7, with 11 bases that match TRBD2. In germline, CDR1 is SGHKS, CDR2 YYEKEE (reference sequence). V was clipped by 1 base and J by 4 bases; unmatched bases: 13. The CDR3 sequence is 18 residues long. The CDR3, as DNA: TGTGCCAGCAGCTTGCTAGCGGGAGGATTGAAGAGATGGTACGAGCAGTACTTC. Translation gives CASSLLAGGLKRWYEQYF.

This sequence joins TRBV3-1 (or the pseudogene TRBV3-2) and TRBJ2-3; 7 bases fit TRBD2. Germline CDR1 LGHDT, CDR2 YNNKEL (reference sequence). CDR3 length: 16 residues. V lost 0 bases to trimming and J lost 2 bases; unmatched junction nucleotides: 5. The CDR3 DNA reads TGTGCCAGCAGCCAAGATCGGGGAGGGACCACAGATACGCAGTATTTT. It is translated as CASSQDRGGTTDTQYF.

The CDR3: CATRVRGREQYF. DNA for the CDR3: TGTGCCACCAGGGTTCGTGGGCGCGAGCAGTACTTC. The rearrangement uses TRBV24-1 and TRBJ2-7; D is undetermined. The CDR3 is 12 residues long. The germline V gene encodes CDR1 KGHDR and CDR2 SFDVKD. The ends were cut back, 7 bases at V and 6 bases at J, with 12 bases in the middle.

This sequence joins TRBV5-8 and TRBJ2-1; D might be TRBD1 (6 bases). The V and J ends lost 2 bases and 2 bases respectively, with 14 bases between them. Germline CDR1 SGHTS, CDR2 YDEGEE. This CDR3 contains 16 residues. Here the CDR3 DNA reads TGTGCCAGCAGCTTCCTTGTGGGGGCCGCCTACAATGAGCAGTTCTTC. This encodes CASSFLVGAAYNEQFF.

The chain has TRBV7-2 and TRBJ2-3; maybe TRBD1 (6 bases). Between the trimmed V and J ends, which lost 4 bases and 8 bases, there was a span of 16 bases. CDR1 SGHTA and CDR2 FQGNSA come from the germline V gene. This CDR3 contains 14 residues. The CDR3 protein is CASSWGRYSGTQYF. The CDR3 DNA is TGTGCCAGCAGCTGGGGGCGGTACAGCGGTACGCAGTATTTT.

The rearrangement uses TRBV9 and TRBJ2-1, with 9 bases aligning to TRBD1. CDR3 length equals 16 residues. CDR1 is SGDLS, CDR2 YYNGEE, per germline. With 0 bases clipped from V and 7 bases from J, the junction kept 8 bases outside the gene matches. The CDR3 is CASSVVGTGFGNEQFF. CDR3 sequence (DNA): TGTGCCAGCAGCGTAGTCGGGACAGGGTTTGGGAATGAGCAGTTCTTC.

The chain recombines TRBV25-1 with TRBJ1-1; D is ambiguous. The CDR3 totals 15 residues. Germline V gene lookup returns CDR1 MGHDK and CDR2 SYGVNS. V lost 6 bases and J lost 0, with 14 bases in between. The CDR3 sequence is CASSSSVFMNTEAFF. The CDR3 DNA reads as TGTGCCAGCAGCTCCAGCGTATTCATGAACACTGAAGCTTTCTTT.

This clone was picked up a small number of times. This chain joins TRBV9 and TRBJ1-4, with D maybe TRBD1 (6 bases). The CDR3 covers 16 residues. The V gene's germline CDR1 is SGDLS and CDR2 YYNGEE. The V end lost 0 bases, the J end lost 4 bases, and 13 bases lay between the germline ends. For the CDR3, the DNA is TGTGCCAGCAGCGTAGCTCCCCAGGGGAGTAATGAAAAACTGTTTTTT. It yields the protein CASSVAPQGSNEKLFF.

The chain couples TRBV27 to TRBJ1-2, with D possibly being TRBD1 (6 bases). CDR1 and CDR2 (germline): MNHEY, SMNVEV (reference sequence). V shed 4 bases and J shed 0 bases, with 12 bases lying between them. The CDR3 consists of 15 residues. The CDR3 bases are TGTGCCAGCAGTTCCCCAGGGGAGTCTAACTATGGCTACACCTTC. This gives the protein CASSSPGESNYGYTF.

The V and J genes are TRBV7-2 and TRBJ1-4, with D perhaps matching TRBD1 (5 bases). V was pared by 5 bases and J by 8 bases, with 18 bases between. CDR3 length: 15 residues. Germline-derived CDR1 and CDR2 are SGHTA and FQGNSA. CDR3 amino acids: CASSPQWQGREKLFF. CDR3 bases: TGTGCCAGCAGCCCCCAATGGCAGGGCAGGGAAAAACTGTTTTTT.

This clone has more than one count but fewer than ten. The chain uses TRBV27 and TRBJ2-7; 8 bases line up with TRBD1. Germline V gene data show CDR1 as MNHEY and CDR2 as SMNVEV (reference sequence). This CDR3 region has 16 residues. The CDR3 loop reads CGVNHGSTGRGREQYF. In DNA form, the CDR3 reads TGTGGAGTAAATCATGGCAGTACCGGCAGGGGGCGGGAGCAGTACTTC.

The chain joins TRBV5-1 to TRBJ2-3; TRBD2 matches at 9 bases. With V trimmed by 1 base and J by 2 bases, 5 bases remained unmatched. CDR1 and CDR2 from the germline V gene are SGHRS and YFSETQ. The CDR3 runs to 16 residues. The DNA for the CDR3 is TGCGCCAGCAGCTTGAGTAGCGGGGGCCACACAGATACGCAGTATTTT. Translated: CASSLSSGGHTDTQYF.

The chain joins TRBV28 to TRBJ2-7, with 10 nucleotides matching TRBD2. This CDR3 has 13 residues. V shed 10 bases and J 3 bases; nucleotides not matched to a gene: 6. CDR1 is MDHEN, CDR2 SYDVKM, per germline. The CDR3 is CAIEREGGYEQYF. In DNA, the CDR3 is TGTGCCATCGAGCGGGAGGGCGGCTACGAGCAGTACTTC.

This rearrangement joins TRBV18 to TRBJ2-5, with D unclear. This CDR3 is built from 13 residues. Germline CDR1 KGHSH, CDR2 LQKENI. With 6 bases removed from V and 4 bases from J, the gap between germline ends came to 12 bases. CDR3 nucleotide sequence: TGTGCCAGCTCCCAATCAGGTCGAGAGACCCAGTACTTC. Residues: CASSQSGRETQYF. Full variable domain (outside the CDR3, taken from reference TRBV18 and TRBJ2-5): NAGVMQNPRHLVRRRGQEARLRCSPMKGHSHVYWYRQLPEEGLKFMVYLQKENIIDESGMPKERFSAEFPKEGPSILRIQQVVRGDSAAYFCASSQSGRETQYFGPGTRLLVL.

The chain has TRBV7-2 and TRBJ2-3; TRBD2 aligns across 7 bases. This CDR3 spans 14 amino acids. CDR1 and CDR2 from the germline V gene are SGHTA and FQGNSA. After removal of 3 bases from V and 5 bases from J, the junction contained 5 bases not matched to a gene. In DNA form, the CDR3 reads TGTGCCAGCAGCTTGGGGGGAGGGAAAGATACGCAGTATTTT. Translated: CASSLGGGKDTQYF.

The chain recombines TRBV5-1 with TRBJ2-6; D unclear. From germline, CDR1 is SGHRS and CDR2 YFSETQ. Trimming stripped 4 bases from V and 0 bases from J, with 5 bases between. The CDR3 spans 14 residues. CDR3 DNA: TGCGCCAGCAGCCTACGCTCTGGGGCCAACGTCCTGACTTTC. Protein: CASSLRSGANVLTF.

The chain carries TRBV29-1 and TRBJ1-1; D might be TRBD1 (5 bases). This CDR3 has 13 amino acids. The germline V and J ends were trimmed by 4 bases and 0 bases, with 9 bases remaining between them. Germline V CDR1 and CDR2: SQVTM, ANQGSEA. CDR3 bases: TGCAGCGTTGCCCAGGGTATGAACACTGAAGCTTTCTTT. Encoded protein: CSVAQGMNTEAFF.

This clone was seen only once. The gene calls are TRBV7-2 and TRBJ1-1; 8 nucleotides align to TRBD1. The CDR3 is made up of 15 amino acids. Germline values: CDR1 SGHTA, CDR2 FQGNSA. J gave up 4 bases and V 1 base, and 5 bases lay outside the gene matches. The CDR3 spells CASSLVTGAGTEAFF. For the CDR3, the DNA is TGTGCCAGCAGCTTAGTGACAGGGGCGGGCACTGAAGCTTTCTTT.

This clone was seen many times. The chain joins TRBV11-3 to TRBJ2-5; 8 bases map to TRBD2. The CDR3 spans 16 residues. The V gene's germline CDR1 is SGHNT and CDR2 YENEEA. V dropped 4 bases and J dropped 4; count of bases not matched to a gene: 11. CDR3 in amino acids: CASSSQQREGLETQYF. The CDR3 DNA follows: TGTGCCAGCAGCTCCCAGCAACGGGAGGGCCTAGAGACCCAGTACTTC.

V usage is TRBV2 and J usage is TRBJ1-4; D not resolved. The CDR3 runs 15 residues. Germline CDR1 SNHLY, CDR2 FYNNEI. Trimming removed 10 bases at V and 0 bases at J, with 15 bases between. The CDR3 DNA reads TGTGCCACAAAAACGGCAGGCGCAACTAATGAAAAACTGTTTTTT. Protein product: CATKTAGATNEKLFF. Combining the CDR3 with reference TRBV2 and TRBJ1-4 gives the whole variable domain EPEVTQTPSHQVTQMGQEVILRCVPISNHLYFYWYRQILGQKVEFLVSFYNNEISEKSEIFDDQFSVERPDGSNFTLKIRSTKLEDSAMYFCATKTAGATNEKLFFGSGTQLSVL.

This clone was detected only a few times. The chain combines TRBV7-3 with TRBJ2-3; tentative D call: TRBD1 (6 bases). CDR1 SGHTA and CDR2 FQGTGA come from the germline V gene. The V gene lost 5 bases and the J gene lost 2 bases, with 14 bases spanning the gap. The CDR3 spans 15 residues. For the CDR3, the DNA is TGTGCCAGCAGCCCTTCGGGACACCTCACAGATACGCAGTATTTT. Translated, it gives CASSPSGHLTDTQYF. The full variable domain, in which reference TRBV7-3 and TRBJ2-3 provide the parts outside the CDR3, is GAGVSQTPSNKVTEKGKYVELRCDPISGHTALYWYRQSLGQGPEFLIYFQGTGAADDSGLPNDRFFAVRPEGSVSTLKIQRTERGDSAVYLCASSPSGHLTDTQYFGPGTRLTVL.

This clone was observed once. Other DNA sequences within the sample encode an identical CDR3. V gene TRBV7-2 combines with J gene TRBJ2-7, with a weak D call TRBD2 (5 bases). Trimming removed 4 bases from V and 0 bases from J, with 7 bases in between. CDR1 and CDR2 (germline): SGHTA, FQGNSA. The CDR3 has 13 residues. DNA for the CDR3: TGTGCCAGCAGCTCCACTAGCTCCTACGAGCAGTACTTC. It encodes CASSSTSSYEQYF. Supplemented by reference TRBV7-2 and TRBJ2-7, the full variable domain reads GAGVSQSPSNKVTEKGKDVELRCDPISGHTALYWYRQSLGQGLEFLIYFQGNSAPDKSGLPSDRFSAERTGGSVSTLTIQRTQQEDSAVYLCASSSTSSYEQYFGPGTRLTVT.

The CDR3 DNA reads TGTGCCAGCAGTTACGCGGATGAAAAACTGTTTTTT. Translating gives CASSYADEKLFF. The chain couples TRBV6-2 or TRBV6-3 to TRBJ1-4; D is unclear. The V gene's germline CDR1 is MNHEY and CDR2 SVGEGT. Trimming shortened V by 2 bases and J by 6 bases, and 4 bases separated the two germline ends. The length of the CDR3 is 12 residues.